This record concerns one TCR beta chain sequence. These data are taken from a study of blood T cell repertoires in COVID-19. Study as a whole: Sites across the United States, Italy and Spain contributed samples from acute and convalescent COVID-19. T cells, B-cell-depleted T cells, or PBMCs supplied cDNA or gDNA.

The germline CDR1 and CDR2 sequences are SGHNT and YYREEE (reference sequence). Deletions cut 3 bases from V and 7 bases from J, with 14 bases between. The CDR3 has 15 amino acids. Original processing notes: Reference gene primer amplification in the assay estimated nucleated cell counts. The repertoire was sequenced with immunoSEQ multiplex PCR; TCRdb's copy has only in-frame clones and lacks some. V, J and clone size are taken as reported in that table, and D and trimming were inferred from the DNA itself. The data show around 250,000 clones, about 87% seen once. Sequencing input: peripheral blood. The V call is TRBV5-4, the J call TRBJ1-6; D gene uncertain. The sequence was collected from a human donor in a cohort sampled during active COVID-19. The CDR3 nucleotides read TGTGCCAGCAGCTGGAACGAGGGAAGAAATTCACCCCTCCACTTT. It encodes CASSWNEGRNSPLHF.